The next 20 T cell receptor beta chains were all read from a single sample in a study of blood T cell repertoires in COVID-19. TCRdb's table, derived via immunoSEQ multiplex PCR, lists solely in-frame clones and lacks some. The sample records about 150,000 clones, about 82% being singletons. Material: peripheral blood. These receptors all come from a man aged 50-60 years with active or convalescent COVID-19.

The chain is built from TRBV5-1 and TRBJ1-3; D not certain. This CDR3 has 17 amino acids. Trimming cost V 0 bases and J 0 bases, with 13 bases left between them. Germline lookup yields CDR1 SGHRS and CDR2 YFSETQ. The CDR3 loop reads CASSLAGGGLSGNTIYF. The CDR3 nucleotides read TGCGCCAGCAGCTTGGCCGGCGGAGGACTCTCTGGAAACACCATATATTTT.

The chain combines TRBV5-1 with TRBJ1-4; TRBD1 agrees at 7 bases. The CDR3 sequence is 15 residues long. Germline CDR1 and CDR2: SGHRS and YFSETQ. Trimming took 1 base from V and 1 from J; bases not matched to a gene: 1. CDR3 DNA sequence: TGCGCCAGCAGCTTGACAGGGGAAACTAATGAAAAACTGTTTTTT. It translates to CASSLTGETNEKLFF. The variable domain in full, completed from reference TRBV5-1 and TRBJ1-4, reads KAGVTQTPRYLIKTRGQQVTLSCSPISGHRSVSWYQQTPGQGLQFLFEYFSETQRNKGNFPGRFSGRQFSNSRSEMNVSTLELGDSALYLCASSLTGETNEKLFFGSGTQLSVL.

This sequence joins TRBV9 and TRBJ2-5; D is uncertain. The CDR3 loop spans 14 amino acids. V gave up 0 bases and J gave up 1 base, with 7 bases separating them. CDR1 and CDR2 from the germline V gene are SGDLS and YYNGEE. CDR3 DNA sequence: TGTGCCAGCAGCGTAGCCGCAGGCCAAGAGACCCAGTACTTC. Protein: CASSVAAGQETQYF.

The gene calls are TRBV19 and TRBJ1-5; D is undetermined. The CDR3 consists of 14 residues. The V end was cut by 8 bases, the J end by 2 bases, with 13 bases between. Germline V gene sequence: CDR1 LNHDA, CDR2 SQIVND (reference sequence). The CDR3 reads CASQEAEGNQPQHF. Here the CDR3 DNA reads TGTGCCAGTCAGGAGGCAGAGGGCAATCAGCCCCAGCATTTT.

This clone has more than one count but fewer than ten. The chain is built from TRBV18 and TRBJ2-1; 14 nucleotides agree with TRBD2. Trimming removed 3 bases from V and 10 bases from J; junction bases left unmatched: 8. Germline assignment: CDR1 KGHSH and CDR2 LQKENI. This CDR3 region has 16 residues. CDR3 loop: CASSPRLAGGPGEQFF. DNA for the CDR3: TGTGCCAGCTCACCTAGACTAGCGGGAGGGCCAGGGGAGCAGTTCTTC.

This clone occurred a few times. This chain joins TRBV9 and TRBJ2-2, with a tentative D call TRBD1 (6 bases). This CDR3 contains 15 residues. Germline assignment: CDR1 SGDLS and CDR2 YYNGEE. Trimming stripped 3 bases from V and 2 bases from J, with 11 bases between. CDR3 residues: CASSADRLNTGELFF. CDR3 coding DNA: TGTGCCAGCAGCGCGGACAGACTTAACACCGGGGAGCTGTTTTTT.

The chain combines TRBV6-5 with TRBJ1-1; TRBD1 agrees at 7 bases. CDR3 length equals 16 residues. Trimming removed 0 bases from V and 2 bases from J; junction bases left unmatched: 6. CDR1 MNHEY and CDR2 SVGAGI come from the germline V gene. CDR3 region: CASSYSPGQLNTEAFF. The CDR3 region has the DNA TGTGCCAGCAGTTACTCCCCGGGACAGCTAAACACTGAAGCTTTCTTT.

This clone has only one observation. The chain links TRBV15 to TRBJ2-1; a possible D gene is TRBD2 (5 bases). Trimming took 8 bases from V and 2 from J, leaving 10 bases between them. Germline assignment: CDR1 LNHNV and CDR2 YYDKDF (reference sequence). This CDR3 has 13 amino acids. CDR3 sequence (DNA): TGTGCCACCCAGCGGAAGGCCTACAATGAGCAGTTCTTC. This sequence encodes CATQRKAYNEQFF.

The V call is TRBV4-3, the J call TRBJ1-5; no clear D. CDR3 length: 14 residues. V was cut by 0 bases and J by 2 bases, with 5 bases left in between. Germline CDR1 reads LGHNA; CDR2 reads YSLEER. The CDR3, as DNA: TGCGCCAGCAGCCAAGATCGGGGCAATCAGCCCCAGCATTTT. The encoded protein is CASSQDRGNQPQHF.

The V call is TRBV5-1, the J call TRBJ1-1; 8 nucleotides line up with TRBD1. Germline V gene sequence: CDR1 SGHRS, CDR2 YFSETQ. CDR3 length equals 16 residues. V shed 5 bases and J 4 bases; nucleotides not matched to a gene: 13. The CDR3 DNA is TGCGCCAGCAGTCGTCCAAGTGGACAGGGTGGCACTGAAGCTTTCTTT. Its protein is CASSRPSGQGGTEAFF.

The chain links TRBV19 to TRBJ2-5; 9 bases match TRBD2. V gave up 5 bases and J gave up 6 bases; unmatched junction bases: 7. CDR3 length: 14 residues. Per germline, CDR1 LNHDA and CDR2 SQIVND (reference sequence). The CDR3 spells CASSPGLARQTQYF. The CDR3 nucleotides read TGTGCCAGTAGTCCAGGACTAGCGAGACAGACCCAGTACTTC.

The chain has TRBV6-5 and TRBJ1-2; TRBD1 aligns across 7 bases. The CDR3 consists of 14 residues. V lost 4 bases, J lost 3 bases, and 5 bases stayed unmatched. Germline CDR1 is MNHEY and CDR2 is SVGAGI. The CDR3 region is CASSSHRGDYGYTF. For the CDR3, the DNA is TGTGCCAGCAGTTCACACAGGGGAGACTATGGCTACACCTTC.

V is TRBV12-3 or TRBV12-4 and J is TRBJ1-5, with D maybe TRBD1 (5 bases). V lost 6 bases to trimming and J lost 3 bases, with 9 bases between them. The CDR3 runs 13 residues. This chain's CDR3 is CASSGQINQPQHF. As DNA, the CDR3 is TGTGCCAGCAGCGGACAAATCAATCAGCCCCAGCATTTT.

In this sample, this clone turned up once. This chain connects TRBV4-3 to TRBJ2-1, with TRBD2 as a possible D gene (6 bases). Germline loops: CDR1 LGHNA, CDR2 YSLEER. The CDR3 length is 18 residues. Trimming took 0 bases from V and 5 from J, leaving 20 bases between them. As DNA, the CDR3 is TGCGCCAGCAGCCAAGATCATCCCAGGAGGGCAGGCCACAATGAGCAGTTCTTC. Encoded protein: CASSQDHPRRAGHNEQFF.

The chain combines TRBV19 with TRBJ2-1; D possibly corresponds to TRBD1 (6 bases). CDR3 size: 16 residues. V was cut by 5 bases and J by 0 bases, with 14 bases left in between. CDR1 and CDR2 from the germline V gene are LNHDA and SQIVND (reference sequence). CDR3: CASSPEDSYSYNEQFF. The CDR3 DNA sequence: TGTGCCAGTAGTCCCGAGGACAGTTACTCCTACAATGAGCAGTTCTTC.

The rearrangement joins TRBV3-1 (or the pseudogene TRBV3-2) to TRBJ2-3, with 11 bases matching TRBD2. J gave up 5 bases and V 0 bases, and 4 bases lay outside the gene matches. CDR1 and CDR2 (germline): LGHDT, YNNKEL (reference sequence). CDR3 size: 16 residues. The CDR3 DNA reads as TGTGCCAGCAGCCAAGAATTGACTAGCGGGAAAGATACGCAGTATTTT. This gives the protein CASSQELTSGKDTQYF.

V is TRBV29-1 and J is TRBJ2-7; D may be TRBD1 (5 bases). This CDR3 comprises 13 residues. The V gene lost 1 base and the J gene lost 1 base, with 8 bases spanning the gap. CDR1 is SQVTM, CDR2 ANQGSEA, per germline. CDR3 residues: CSVEGQYSYEQYF. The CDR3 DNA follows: TGCAGCGTTGAAGGACAGTATTCCTACGAGCAGTACTTC.

The CDR3 sequence: CASSLAKGQSSYEQYF. CDR3 nucleotides: TGTGCCAGCAGCTTAGCTAAAGGACAGAGCTCCTACGAGCAGTACTTC. The chain carries TRBV11-1 and TRBJ2-7; the D gene is possibly TRBD1 (6 bases). The CDR3 contains 16 residues. Trimming cost V 0 bases and J 0 bases, with 12 bases left between them. The germline CDR1 and CDR2 sequences are SGHAT and FQDESV (reference sequence).

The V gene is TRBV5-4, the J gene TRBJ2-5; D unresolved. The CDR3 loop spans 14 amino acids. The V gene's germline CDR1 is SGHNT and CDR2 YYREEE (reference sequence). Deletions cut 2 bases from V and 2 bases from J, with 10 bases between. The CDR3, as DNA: TGTGCCAGCAGCTTACCGGGTTCACAAGAGACCCAGTACTTC. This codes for CASSLPGSQETQYF.

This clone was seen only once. The CDR3 sequence is CASKSTSGEEQETQYF. DNA of the CDR3: TGCGCCAGCAAATCCACTAGCGGGGAGGAACAAGAGACCCAGTACTTC. The gene calls are TRBV5-1 and TRBJ2-5; 10 nucleotides agree with TRBD2. Germline V gene data show CDR1 as SGHRS and CDR2 as YFSETQ. The CDR3 loop spans 16 amino acids. Germline trimming cut 6 bases from V and 2 bases from J; bases unmatched to any gene: 10.